The clone carrying this T cell receptor (beta chain) was picked up a small number of times. The target antigen is unknown. Other DNA sequences in this specimen translate into the identical CDR3. The data originate from a study of shared clonotypes between healthy human individuals. Study details: Per-donor plates numbered three CD4 naive, three CD4 memory, two CD8 naive and one CD8 memory. Whole-study results and caveats: In contrast to clonotypes shared by all four donors, non-shared clonotypes had lower generation probabilities.

Per germline, CDR1 KGHSH and CDR2 LQKENI. The CDR3 has 12 residues. V lost 6 bases and J lost 7, with 9 bases in between. TCRdb's table, derived via immunoSEQ multiplex PCR, lists solely in-frame clones and lacks some. Of approximately 2.3 million clones listed, approximately 95% are singletons. This receptor was obtained from a man between 18 and 35 years old in good health. Some clones in this sample may be carry-over from other donors' samples. This chain joins TRBV18 and TRBJ1-4; D remains ambiguous. Sequencing was done on a sample of naive CD4+ T cells from PBMCs. Subset noted: CD45RA+ positively selected. CDR3 bases: TGTGCCAGCTCCCCGTCGAGTGAAAAACTGTTTTTT. This translates into CASSPSSEKLFF.